This TCR beta chain comes out of a study of CD8+CD57+ T cells in acquired aplastic anemia. Study in general: Isolated CD4+ and CD8+ cells, once sorted, yielded DNA averaging about 3.4 ug.

CDR3 and TCR beta VDJ profiling relied on genomic DNA as the template. TCRdb itself ran the reads through MiXCR, one entry per CDR3 protein. The sample lists around 200,000 distinct CDR3 sequences, 60% to 80% seen once, with around 60% in the top ten. CD8+CD57+ cell expansion had been shown by flow cytometry in patients chosen for sequencing. The blood sampling took place in patients who had so far received no therapy. This clonotype was counted a few times. One junction end does not reproduce the germline sequence, and a read error may be involved. The CDR3 runs to 15 residues. The sequenced material came from sorted CD4+, CD8+, or CD8+CD57+ T cells (not recorded which) from PBMCs. This chain uses TRBV12-3 or TRBV12-4 with TRBJ1-6; 7 bases fit TRBD1. The source of this sequence is a human donor with aplastic anemia. The CDR3: CAISERGTDNSPLHF. The DNA of the CDR3 is TGTGCCATCAGTGAACGTGGGACAGACAATTCACCCCTCCACTTT.